In this sample, the clone carrying this T cell receptor (beta chain) turned up once. This sample was taken from a study of cytomegalovirus exposure and HLA in healthy donors. It was with 60 Vbeta and 13 Jbeta primers that the PCR ran. The table came from immunoSEQ multiplex PCR; TCRdb's copy has only in-frame clones and leaves some out. Of around 97,000 clones in the sample, around two thirds were seen once. With 6 bases clipped from V and 0 bases from J, the junction kept 4 bases outside the gene matches. The CDR3 is 15 residues long. CDR1 SNHLY and CDR2 FYNNEI come from the germline V gene. This chain joins TRBV2 and TRBJ2-1; 8 bases agree with TRBD1. The sequenced sample was PBMCs. This TCR came from a woman in her 50s in good health and CMV-seronegative. CDR3 protein: CASRSGTGSYNEQFF. Here the CDR3 DNA reads TGTGCCAGCAGGTCCGGGACAGGCTCCTACAATGAGCAGTTCTTC. Variable domain in full (rest from reference TRBV2 and TRBJ2-1): EPEVTQTPSHQVTQMGQEVILRCVPISNHLYFYWYRQILGQKVEFLVSFYNNEISEKSEIFDDQFSVERPDGSNFTLKIRSTKLEDSAMYFCASRSGTGSYNEQFFGPGTRLTVL.